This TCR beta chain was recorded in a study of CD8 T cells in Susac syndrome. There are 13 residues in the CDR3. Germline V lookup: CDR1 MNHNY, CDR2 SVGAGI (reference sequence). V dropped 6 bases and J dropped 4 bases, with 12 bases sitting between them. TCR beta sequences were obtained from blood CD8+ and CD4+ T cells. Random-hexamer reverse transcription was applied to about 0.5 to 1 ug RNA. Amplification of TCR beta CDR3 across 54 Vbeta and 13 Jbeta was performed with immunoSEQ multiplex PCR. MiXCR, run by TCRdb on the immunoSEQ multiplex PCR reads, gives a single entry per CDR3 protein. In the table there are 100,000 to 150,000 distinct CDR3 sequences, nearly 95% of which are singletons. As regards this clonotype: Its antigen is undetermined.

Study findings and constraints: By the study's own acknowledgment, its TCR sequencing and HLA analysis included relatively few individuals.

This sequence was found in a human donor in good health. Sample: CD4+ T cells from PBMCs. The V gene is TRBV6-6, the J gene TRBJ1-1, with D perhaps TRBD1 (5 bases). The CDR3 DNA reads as TGTGCCAGCAGACAGGTCCTGGGCACTGAAGCTTTCTTT. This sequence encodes CASRQVLGTEAFF.